This TCR beta chain emerged from a study of blood T cell repertoires in COVID-19. At the level of the study: Specimens from acute and convalescent COVID-19 originated in the United States, Italy and Spain. The analysed material was cDNA or gDNA that came from T cells, B-cell-depleted T cells, or PBMCs.

This CDR3 is 15 amino acids long. Germline V gene lookup returns CDR1 SGHDT and CDR2 YYEEEE. V gave up 2 bases and J gave up 3 bases; unmatched junction bases: 3. Sequenced by immunoSEQ multiplex PCR; TCRdb stores in-frame clones only, minus some. The table records around 140,000 clones, roughly 84% of them present only once. This TCR was sampled from a man in his 60s with acute or convalescent COVID-19. The sample consisted of peripheral blood. The V gene is TRBV5-6, the J gene TRBJ1-2, with TRBD1 matching 11 bases. In DNA, the CDR3 is TGTGCCAGCAGCTTAGGACAGGGGGCTCACTATGGCTACACCTTC. Translating it yields CASSLGQGAHYGYTF.